The next 29 T cell receptor beta chains were all read from a single sample in a study of CD8 T cells in Susac syndrome. After extraction with the RNeasy kit, about 0.45 to 1 ug of the RNA was reverse transcribed using random hexamers. TCRdb fed the immunoSEQ multiplex PCR reads into MiXCR, producing one record per CDR3 protein. Counted here are 150,000 to 180,000 distinct CDR3 sequences, roughly 95% occurring once; the ten biggest clones make up around 0.15%. Sample: CD4+ T cells from PBMCs. These receptors originate from a human donor with Susac syndrome.

The chain recombines TRBV20-1 with TRBJ2-4, with D hard to call. In germline, CDR1 is DFQATT, CDR2 SNEGSKA (reference sequence). Trimming left V 3 bases short and J 0 bases short, with 9 bases between. CDR3 length: 14 residues. CDR3 residues: CSASELLAKNIQYF. CDR3 nucleotides: TGCAGTGCTAGCGAGCTGCTAGCCAAAAACATTCAGTACTTC.

The chain employs TRBV12-3 or TRBV12-4 and TRBJ2-1; 9 positions agree with TRBD2. Trimming at V came to 1 base and at J to 6 bases, leaving 4 bases not matched to a gene. CDR3 length equals 15 residues. CDR3: CASSLGIAGANEQFF. The CDR3 coding sequence is TGTGCCAGCAGTTTAGGGATAGCGGGGGCCAATGAGCAGTTCTTC.

The rearrangement links TRBV29-1 to TRBJ2-1; D gene uncertain. The CDR3 length is 12 residues. CDR1 is SQVTM and CDR2 is ANQGSEA in the germline V gene. V was shortened by 7 bases and J by 9 bases, with 16 bases between the two germline ends. As DNA, the CDR3 is TGCAGCGCTGACCCCCGCCCCGGTGAGCAGTTCTTC. Encoded protein: CSADPRPGEQFF.

This chain joins TRBV3-1 and TRBJ1-1; no reliable D call. CDR1 and CDR2 from the germline V gene are LGHDT and YNNKEL (reference sequence). There are 13 residues in the CDR3. V gave up 3 bases and J gave up 1 base, with 6 bases separating them. The CDR3 is CASSQVGNTEAFF. In nucleotides, the CDR3 is TGTGCCAGCAGCCAGGTCGGGAACACTGAAGCTTTCTTT.

The chain couples TRBV29-1 to TRBJ2-7; D may be TRBD1 (6 bases). Germline values: CDR1 SQVTM, CDR2 ANQGSEA. Trimming removed 7 bases at V and 5 bases at J, with 12 bases between. The CDR3 spans 11 residues. The CDR3: CSAYRDNEQYF. The CDR3 coding sequence is TGCAGCGCCTACAGGGATAACGAGCAGTACTTC.

The chain employs TRBV12-3 or TRBV12-4 and TRBJ2-5, with unresolved D. Between the trimmed V and J ends, which lost 5 bases and 10 bases, there was a span of 14 bases. This CDR3 region has 12 residues. CDR3 nucleotides: TGTGCCAGCAGTACGGACGGCGACGACCAGTACTTC. Its translation: CASSTDGDDQYF.

The V gene is TRBV5-1, the J gene TRBJ2-5; no clear D. The CDR3 contains 14 residues. Germline V gene sequence: CDR1 SGHRS, CDR2 YFSETQ. Trimming stripped 0 bases from V and 6 bases from J, with 12 bases between. CDR3 loop: CASSLERAVKTQYF. The CDR3 DNA reads as TGCGCCAGCAGCTTGGAACGGGCGGTGAAGACCCAGTACTTC.

The genes are TRBV20-1 and TRBJ2-1, with D perhaps given as TRBD1 or TRBD2 (6 bases each). The ends were cut back, 0 bases at V and 6 bases at J, with 15 bases in the middle. The CDR3 extends over 15 amino acids. Germline assignment: CDR1 DFQATT and CDR2 SNEGSKA (reference sequence). The CDR3 DNA reads TGCAGTGCTAGAGATGGGACTGGAGGGGGCAATGAGCAGTTCTTC. It yields the protein CSARDGTGGGNEQFF.

The V gene is TRBV29-1, the J gene TRBJ2-2; 7 nucleotides line up with TRBD2. CDR3 size: 14 residues. The J segment lost 2 bases and the V segment lost 7 bases, leaving 7 bases of the junction unmatched. Looked up from germline, CDR1 is SQVTM and CDR2 is ANQGSEA. Written as DNA, the CDR3 is TGCAGCGCCCTCGGGGGGAGAAACACCGGGGAGCTGTTTTTT. Protein product: CSALGGRNTGELFF.

J is TRBJ1-2 and V is TRBV6-2 or TRBV6-3; 8 bases line up with TRBD1. The ends lost 6 bases at V and 2 bases at J; junction bases unmatched: 5. Germline V gene data show CDR1 as MNHEY and CDR2 as SVGEGT. This CDR3 is built from 14 residues. The CDR3 DNA follows: TGTGCCAGCAGGTGGACAGGGCGGAACTATGGCTACACCTTC. This encodes CASRWTGRNYGYTF.

The gene calls are TRBV5-5 and TRBJ2-1; TRBD2 aligns across 9 bases. J was trimmed by 8 bases and V by 4 bases; bases with no gene match: 10. The CDR3 sequence is 15 residues long. The germline V gene encodes CDR1 SGHKS and CDR2 YYEKEE (reference sequence). CDR3 sequence: CASSHLAGNVDEQFF. The CDR3 DNA is TGTGCCAGCAGCCATCTAGCGGGGAATGTCGATGAGCAGTTCTTC.

In this sample, this clonotype turned up a few times. The chain combines TRBV6-2 or TRBV6-3 with TRBJ1-2; D is unclear. From germline, CDR1 is MNHEY and CDR2 SVGEGT. The V end lost 6 bases, the J end lost 7 bases, and 9 bases lay between the germline ends. The CDR3 spans 11 residues. Written as DNA, the CDR3 is TGTGCCAGCAGCCAGCTCACTGGCTACACCTTC. Protein sequence: CASSQLTGYTF.

The chain couples TRBV2 to TRBJ2-2; TRBD2 matches at 8 bases. Germline V gene lookup returns CDR1 SNHLY and CDR2 FYNNEI. V lost 7 bases and J lost 5; bases outside the gene matches: 12. This CDR3 spans 16 amino acids. The CDR3 bases are TGTGCCAGCACCCTTGAGGGACTAGGAATTACCGGGGAGCTGTTTTTT. As protein: CASTLEGLGITGELFF.

This chain connects TRBV25-1 to TRBJ2-7; no definite D call. The CDR3 totals 13 residues. The V end lost 3 bases, the J end lost 5 bases, and 11 bases lay between the germline ends. Germline CDR1 MGHDK, CDR2 SYGVNS. The CDR3 sequence: CASSDPSFDEQYF. The CDR3 DNA reads TGTGCCAGCAGTGATCCGAGTTTCGACGAGCAGTACTTC.

The CDR3 loop is CASSLEEGTEAFF. In DNA form, the CDR3 reads TGTGCCAGCAGCTTAGAAGAGGGCACTGAAGCTTTCTTT. J is TRBJ1-1 and V is TRBV7-9; D is unclear. Germline-derived CDR1 and CDR2 are SEHNR and FQNEAQ (reference sequence). The CDR3 loop spans 13 amino acids. Trimming shortened V by 1 base and J by 4 bases, and 7 bases separated the two germline ends. Filled out from reference TRBV7-9 and TRBJ1-1, the complete variable domain reads DTGVSQNPRHKITKRGQNVTFRCDPISEHNRLYWYRQTLGQGPEFLTYFQNEAQLEKSRLLSDRFSAERPKGSFSTLEIQRTEQGDSAMYLCASSLEEGTEAFFGQGTRLTVV.

The CDR3 DNA follows: TGTGCCAGCAGCAAAGTTCGGGACCGGCCGTATAATTCACCCCTCCACTTT. Translating gives CASSKVRDRPYNSPLHF. J is TRBJ1-6 and V is TRBV21-1; the table's D call, TRBD1, was not checked against the DNA. TRBV21-1 is annotated as a pseudogene. The CDR3 length is 17 residues.

The V call is TRBV12-3 or TRBV12-4, the J call TRBJ2-1; D unresolved. The CDR3 totals 13 residues. V was cut by 1 base and J by 6 bases, with 7 bases left in between. The CDR3 reads CASSLELLNEQFF. For the CDR3, the DNA is TGTGCCAGCAGTTTAGAACTTCTCAATGAGCAGTTCTTC.

The chain is built from TRBV5-1 and TRBJ1-1; the D is unclear. The CDR3 runs to 14 residues. Trimming took 0 bases from V and 1 from J, leaving 7 bases between them. Germline V gene lookup returns CDR1 SGHRS and CDR2 YFSETQ. The CDR3 DNA sequence: TGCGCCAGCAGCTTGGAGTTACAGAACACTGAAGCTTTCTTT. Its translation: CASSLELQNTEAFF.

The rearrangement links TRBV20-1 to TRBJ2-3, with 11 bases lining up with TRBD2. Germline assignment: CDR1 DFQATT and CDR2 SNEGSKA (reference sequence). Unmatched junction bases numbered 12, after V lost 6 bases and J lost 1 base. CDR3 length: 17 residues. The CDR3 here is CSALSGGAVFRTDTQYF. The CDR3 nucleotides read TGCAGTGCCCTTAGCGGGGGGGCGGTCTTTCGCACAGATACGCAGTATTTT.

The CDR3: CASSKDSYNSPLHF. In DNA form, the CDR3 reads TGTGCCAGCAGCAAGGACTCCTATAATTCACCCCTCCACTTT. The chain joins TRBV9 to TRBJ1-6; D not resolved. Germline assignment: CDR1 SGDLS and CDR2 YYNGEE. V was clipped by 4 bases and J by 0 bases, with 5 bases between them. This CDR3 comprises 14 residues.

CDR3 nucleotide sequence: TGTGCCAGCAGCCCAAGCGCGGCTAAAGAGACCCAGTACTTC. This codes for CASSPSAAKETQYF. This chain uses TRBV3-1 with TRBJ2-5; D not certain. V was clipped by 4 bases and J by 3 bases, with 12 bases between them. CDR3 size: 14 residues. Germline lookup yields CDR1 LGHDT and CDR2 YNNKEL (reference sequence).

The genes are TRBV20-1 and TRBJ2-3; tentative D call: TRBD1 (5 bases). V was clipped by 6 bases and J by 0 bases, with 10 bases between them. Germline CDR1 is DFQATT and CDR2 is SNEGSKA (reference sequence). The CDR3 has 13 amino acids. The DNA of the CDR3 is TGCAGTGCCGACAGCCCCAGCACAGATACGCAGTATTTT. It specifies CSADSPSTDTQYF.

The V call is TRBV5-1, the J call TRBJ2-7; D is undetermined. Trimming removed 4 bases from V and 6 bases from J, with 17 bases in between. Germline V gene lookup returns CDR1 SGHRS and CDR2 YFSETQ. The CDR3 contains 14 residues. The CDR3 spells CASSPRASLSEQYF. As DNA, the CDR3 is TGCGCCAGCAGCCCGAGAGCTAGTCTCTCCGAGCAGTACTTC.

V and J are TRBV29-1 and TRBJ2-5; 14 positions match TRBD2. The CDR3 sequence is 15 residues long. Trimming at V came to 4 bases and at J to 5 bases, leaving 6 bases not matched to a gene. Germline V CDR1 and CDR2: SQVTM, ANQGSEA. The CDR3 spells CSVVGTSGGGETQYF. Written as DNA, the CDR3 is TGCAGCGTTGTTGGGACTAGCGGGGGTGGGGAGACCCAGTACTTC.

In this sample, this clonotype turned up a few times. CDR3 region: CASSPGAREQYF. Here the CDR3 DNA reads TGTGCCAGCAGTCCGGGGGCGAGGGAGCAGTACTTC. The genes are TRBV21-1 and TRBJ2-7; TRBD1, the table's D call, was not compared with the DNA. TRBV21-1 is described as a pseudogene. The CDR3 contains 12 residues.

The chain recombines TRBV7-2 with TRBJ2-7; 12 bases fit TRBD2. The CDR3 runs to 16 residues. CDR1 and CDR2 from the germline V gene are SGHTA and FQGNSA. V gave up 1 base and J gave up 7 bases; unmatched junction bases: 8. In DNA form, the CDR3 reads TGTGCCAGCAGCTTAGGTCTAGCGGGGGGGCACGTGGAGCAGTACTTC. Its protein product is CASSLGLAGGHVEQYF.

This sequence joins TRBV29-1 and TRBJ1-2; tentatively, D is TRBD1 (5 bases). The V end lost 6 bases, the J end lost 9 bases, and 20 bases lay between the germline ends. Germline V gene lookup returns CDR1 SQVTM and CDR2 ANQGSEA. The CDR3 has 13 amino acids. In DNA form, the CDR3 reads TGCAGCGTGGGTTTTTCAGGGCAAGGTAGCTACACCTTC. Amino acids: CSVGFSGQGSYTF.

The gene calls are TRBV27 and TRBJ1-2; D may be TRBD1 (5 bases). Between the trimmed V and J ends, which lost 4 bases and 0 bases, there was a span of 6 bases. Germline V gene lookup returns CDR1 MNHEY and CDR2 SMNVEV (reference sequence). The CDR3 spans 13 residues. In DNA, the CDR3 is TGTGCCAGCAGTTGGGACTCTAACTATGGCTACACCTTC. Its protein product is CASSWDSNYGYTF.

The gene calls are TRBV29-1 and TRBJ2-7; 7 bases fit TRBD1. The germline gives CDR1 SQVTM, CDR2 ANQGSEA. The CDR3 length is 14 residues. V lost 4 bases to trimming and J lost 3 bases; unmatched junction nucleotides: 9. In nucleotides, the CDR3 is TGCAGCGTTGCCCTGGGACAGCTGGACTACGAGCAGTACTTC. Amino acid sequence: CSVALGQLDYEQYF.